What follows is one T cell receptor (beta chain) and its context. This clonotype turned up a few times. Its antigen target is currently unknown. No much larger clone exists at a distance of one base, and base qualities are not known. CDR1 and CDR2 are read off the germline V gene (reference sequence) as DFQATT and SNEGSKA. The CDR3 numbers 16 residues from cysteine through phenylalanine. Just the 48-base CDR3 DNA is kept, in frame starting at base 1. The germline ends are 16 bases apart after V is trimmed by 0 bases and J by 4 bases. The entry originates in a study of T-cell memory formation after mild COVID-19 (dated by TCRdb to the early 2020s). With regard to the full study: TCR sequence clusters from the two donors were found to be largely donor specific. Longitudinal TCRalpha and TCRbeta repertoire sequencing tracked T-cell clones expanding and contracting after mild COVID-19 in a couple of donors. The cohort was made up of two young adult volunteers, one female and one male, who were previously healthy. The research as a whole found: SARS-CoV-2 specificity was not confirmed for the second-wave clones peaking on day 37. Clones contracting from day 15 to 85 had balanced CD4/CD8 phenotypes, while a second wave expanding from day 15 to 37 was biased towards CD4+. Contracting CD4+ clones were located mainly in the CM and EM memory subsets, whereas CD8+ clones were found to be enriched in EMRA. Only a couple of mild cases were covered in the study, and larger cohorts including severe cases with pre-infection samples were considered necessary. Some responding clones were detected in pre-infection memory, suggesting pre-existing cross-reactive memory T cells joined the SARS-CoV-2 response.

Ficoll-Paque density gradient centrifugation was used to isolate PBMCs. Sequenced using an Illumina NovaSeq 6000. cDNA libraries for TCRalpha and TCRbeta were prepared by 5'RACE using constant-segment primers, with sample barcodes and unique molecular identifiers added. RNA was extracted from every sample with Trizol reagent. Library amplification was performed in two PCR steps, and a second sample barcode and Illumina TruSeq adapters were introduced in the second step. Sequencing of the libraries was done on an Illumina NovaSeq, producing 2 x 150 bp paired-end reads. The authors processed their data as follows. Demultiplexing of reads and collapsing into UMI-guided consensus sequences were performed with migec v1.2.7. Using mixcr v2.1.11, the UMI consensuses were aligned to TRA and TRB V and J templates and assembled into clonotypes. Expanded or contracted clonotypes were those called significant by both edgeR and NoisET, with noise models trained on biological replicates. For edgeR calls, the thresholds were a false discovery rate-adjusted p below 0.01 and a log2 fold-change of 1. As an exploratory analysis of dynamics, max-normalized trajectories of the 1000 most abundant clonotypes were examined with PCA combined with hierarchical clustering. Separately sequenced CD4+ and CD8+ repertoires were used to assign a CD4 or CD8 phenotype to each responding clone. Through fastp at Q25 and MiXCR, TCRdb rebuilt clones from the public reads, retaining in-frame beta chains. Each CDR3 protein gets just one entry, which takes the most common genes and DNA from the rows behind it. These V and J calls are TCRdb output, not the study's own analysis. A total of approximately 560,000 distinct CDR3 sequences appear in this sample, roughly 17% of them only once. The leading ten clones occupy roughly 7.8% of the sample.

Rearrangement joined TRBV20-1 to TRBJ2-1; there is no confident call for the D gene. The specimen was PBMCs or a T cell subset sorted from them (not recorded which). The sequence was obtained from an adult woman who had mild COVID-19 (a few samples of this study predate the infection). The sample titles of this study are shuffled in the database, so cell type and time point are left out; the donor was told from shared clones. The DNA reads TGCAGTGCTAGAGATGGCGCCAGATATTCATACAATGAGCAGTTCTTC. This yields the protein CSARDGARYSYNEQFF.